What follows are 28 T cell receptor beta chains derived from one specimen sequenced in a study of blood T cell repertoires in COVID-19. Generated by immunoSEQ multiplex PCR, the TCRdb table keeps only in-frame clones and is missing some. Of fewer than 350,000 clones in the sample, about nine tenths were seen once. Material for sequencing was peripheral blood. All receptors derive from a young woman with COVID-19, enrolled during active disease.

This sequence joins TRBV4-2 and TRBJ2-5, with 10 bases aligning to TRBD2. This CDR3 is 15 amino acids long. The V and J ends lost 3 bases and 5 bases, in that order; junction bases with no gene match: 6. Germline CDR1 is LGHNA and CDR2 is YNFKEQ. The CDR3 nucleotides read TGTGCCAGCAGCCACACTAGCGGGGTCGGGGAGACCCAGTACTTC. Residues: CASSHTSGVGETQYF.

The CDR3 is CASSESGGRSYEQYF. The DNA of the CDR3 is TGTGCCAGCAGTGAAAGCGGGGGGCGGTCCTACGAGCAGTACTTC. The chain combines TRBV6-1 with TRBJ2-7; TRBD2 matches at 9 bases. The CDR3 has 15 amino acids. Germline CDR1 MNHNS, CDR2 SASEGT. The trim removed 2 bases at V and 1 base at J, leaving 3 bases unmatched.

V gene TRBV27 combines with J gene TRBJ2-3; D is unclear. The CDR3 spans 13 residues. Germline assignment: CDR1 MNHEY and CDR2 SMNVEV (reference sequence). V was clipped by 4 bases and J by 4 bases, with 9 bases between them. The chain's CDR3 is CASSSRPPDTQYF. CDR3 bases: TGTGCCAGCAGTTCTAGACCGCCAGATACGCAGTATTTT.

The V and J genes are TRBV19 and TRBJ1-2; no definite D call. CDR3 size: 13 residues. The ends were cut back, 8 bases at V and 2 bases at J, with 12 bases in the middle. Germline V gene lookup returns CDR1 LNHDA and CDR2 SQIVND (reference sequence). CDR3 bases: TGTGCCAGTCGAGAACCCGGGAACTATGGCTACACCTTC. Its protein product is CASREPGNYGYTF.

For this clone: This could be a read error, since a much larger clone is one nucleotide away. This sequence joins TRBV11-2 and TRBJ1-2; maybe TRBD1 (6 bases). The germline V gene encodes CDR1 SGHAT and CDR2 FQNNGV. The CDR3 spans 13 residues. The V end was cut by 3 bases, the J end by 2 bases, with 7 bases between. CDR3 DNA sequence: TGTGCCAGCAGCTTGGACAGAAACTATGGCTACACCTTC. Residues: CASSLDRNYGYTF.

The chain couples TRBV7-9 to TRBJ1-4; possibly TRBD1 for D (5 bases). This CDR3 region has 16 residues. V was trimmed by 8 bases and J by 0 bases, leaving 16 bases between them. Germline values: CDR1 SEHNR, CDR2 FQNEAQ (reference sequence). The CDR3 loop reads CASVLHGGATNEKLFF. CDR3 in DNA: TGTGCCAGCGTGCTGCACGGGGGGGCAACTAATGAAAAACTGTTTTTT.

This chain joins TRBV5-1 and TRBJ2-5; D ambiguous. Trimming left V 1 base short and J 5 bases short, with 18 bases between. Germline CDR1 is SGHRS and CDR2 is YFSETQ. The CDR3 has 16 amino acids. This chain's CDR3 is CASSLPARGLMETQYF. The CDR3 DNA reads TGCGCCAGCAGCTTGCCAGCCAGAGGCCTGATGGAGACCCAGTACTTC.

V gene TRBV28 combines with J gene TRBJ2-1; possible D gene TRBD1, 6 bases. The CDR3 length is 15 residues. V shed 5 bases and J shed 9 bases, with 20 bases lying between them. CDR1 and CDR2 (germline): MDHEN, SYDVKM. As DNA, the CDR3 is TGTGCCAGCAGTGGGCTAGGGCAGGGGACAAGTGAGCAGTTCTTC. Its translation is CASSGLGQGTSEQFF.

The chain couples TRBV29-1 to TRBJ2-3; 13 bases agree with TRBD2. Trimming took 7 bases from V and 2 from J; bases not matched to a gene: 3. This CDR3 is built from 14 residues. Looked up from germline, CDR1 is SQVTM and CDR2 is ANQGSEA. In DNA form, the CDR3 reads TGCAGCGCGACTAGCGGGGGGTCCACAGATACGCAGTATTTT. It yields the protein CSATSGGSTDTQYF.

V and J are TRBV6-5 and TRBJ1-5; the D is unclear. Germline CDR1 is MNHEY and CDR2 is SVGAGI. Trimming stripped 0 bases from V and 7 bases from J, with 7 bases between. The CDR3 runs 13 residues. CDR3 DNA: TGTGCCAGCAGTTACTCCGACGGGCAGCCCCAGCATTTT. Amino acids: CASSYSDGQPQHF.

The gene calls are TRBV7-2 and TRBJ2-2, with 7 bases that match TRBD2. CDR1 and CDR2 from the germline V gene are SGHTA and FQGNSA. J gave up 1 base and V 3 bases, and 5 bases lay outside the gene matches. CDR3 length equals 16 residues. In DNA form, the CDR3 reads TGTGCCAGCAGCTTGTTAGCGGGTCTGAACACCGGGGAGCTGTTTTTT. Its protein product is CASSLLAGLNTGELFF. The full variable domain, completed using reference TRBV7-2 and TRBJ2-2, is GAGVSQSPSNKVTEKGKDVELRCDPISGHTALYWYRQSLGQGLEFLIYFQGNSAPDKSGLPSDRFSAERTGGSVSTLTIQRTQQEDSAVYLCASSLLAGLNTGELFFGEGSRLTVL.

The chain is built from TRBV5-1 and TRBJ2-7, with TRBD1 identical over 9 bases. The V segment lost 5 bases and the J segment 3 bases; nucleotides outside the gene matches: 3. Germline V gene sequence: CDR1 SGHRS, CDR2 YFSETQ. The CDR3 extends over 13 amino acids. The CDR3 here is CASRGTGNYEQYF. CDR3 DNA sequence: TGCGCCAGCAGAGGGACAGGGAACTACGAGCAGTACTTC.

The chain has TRBV5-1 and TRBJ2-1; D not certain. Germline-derived CDR1 and CDR2 are SGHRS and YFSETQ. With 2 bases removed from V and 8 bases from J, the gap between germline ends came to 8 bases. The CDR3 runs to 12 residues. CDR3: CASSLIGDEQFF. The CDR3 DNA is TGCGCCAGCAGCTTAATCGGAGATGAGCAGTTCTTC.

This CDR3 is CASSPSGTSTSYGYTF. Here the CDR3 DNA reads TGCGCCAGCAGCCCCTCTGGCACATCGACTAGCTATGGCTACACCTTC. This chain links TRBV4-1 with TRBJ1-2; no definite D call. Germline CDR1 and CDR2: MGHRA and YSYEKL. V lost 4 bases, J lost 4 bases, and 19 bases lay in between. This CDR3 has 16 residues.

This rearrangement joins TRBV5-4 to TRBJ2-2; D unresolved. Germline CDR1 is SGHNT and CDR2 is YYREEE (reference sequence). The CDR3 length is 16 residues. Trimming took 4 bases from V and 2 from J, leaving 15 bases between them. CDR3 residues: CASSLNPSVNTGELFF. The CDR3, as DNA: TGTGCCAGCAGCCTTAACCCCTCAGTCAACACCGGGGAGCTGTTTTTT.

The chain links TRBV27 to TRBJ2-7; TRBD1 matches at 12 bases. Germline V gene lookup returns CDR1 MNHEY and CDR2 SMNVEV (reference sequence). J gave up 0 bases and V 4 bases, and 1 base lay outside the gene matches. This CDR3 is 15 amino acids long. Here the CDR3 reads CASSWGQGASYEQYF. Here the CDR3 DNA reads TGTGCCAGCAGTTGGGGACAGGGGGCCTCCTACGAGCAGTACTTC.

This clone was counted between two and nine times. The J gene is TRBJ2-3, the V gene TRBV7-9, with D possibly TRBD2 on 6 matching bases. V dropped 1 base and J dropped 2 bases, with 16 bases sitting between them. Germline CDR1 SEHNR, CDR2 FQNEAQ (reference sequence). The CDR3 covers 17 residues. The CDR3 nucleotides are TGTGCCAGCAGCTTAGGCGGGACTTACTACCACACAGATACGCAGTATTTT. The encoded protein is CASSLGGTYYHTDTQYF. Full variable domain (rest looked up from reference TRBV7-9 and TRBJ2-3): DTGVSQNPRHKITKRGQNVTFRCDPISEHNRLYWYRQTLGQGPEFLTYFQNEAQLEKSRLLSDRFSAERPKGSFSTLEIQRTEQGDSAMYLCASSLGGTYYHTDTQYFGPGTRLTVL.

In DNA, the CDR3 is TGCGCCAGCAGCTTCCCCCGAGGGAGGGGTGGCGCCGGGGCCAACGTCCTGACTTTC. Protein: CASSFPRGRGGAGANVLTF. The J gene is TRBJ2-6, the V gene TRBV5-1; 7 nucleotides align to TRBD2. Trimming removed 2 bases from V and 4 bases from J; junction bases left unmatched: 15. CDR1 SGHRS and CDR2 YFSETQ come from the germline V gene. The CDR3 sequence is 19 residues long.

The gene calls are TRBV29-1 and TRBJ1-1; D is possibly TRBD1 (6 bases). This CDR3 contains 11 residues. Germline lookup yields CDR1 SQVTM and CDR2 ANQGSEA. The CDR3 loop is CTTGSNTEAFF. CDR3 DNA: TGCACCACAGGGTCGAACACTGAAGCTTTCTTT.

A few counts support this clone. The chain links TRBV21-1 to TRBJ1-5; the D call of TRBD1 is as the table states it, not checked on the DNA. TRBV21-1 is tagged as a pseudogene. The CDR3 has 15 amino acids. The CDR3 DNA is TGTGCCAGCAGCACCCCCGACAGGGTCAACCAGCCCCAGCATTTT. Its translation: CASSTPDRVNQPQHF.

The rearrangement joins TRBV12-5 to TRBJ1-1; D call uncertain. Germline-derived CDR1 and CDR2 are LGHNT and FRNRAP. V shed 1 base and J shed 6 bases, with 6 bases lying between them. The CDR3 length is 12 residues. The CDR3, as DNA: TGTGCTAGTGGTTTGGGTCGGGCTGAAGCTTTCTTT. This encodes CASGLGRAEAFF.

In DNA form, the CDR3 reads TGTGCCAGCAGCCAGGTCCTGGGGCGGGGGAGAGTGTTGGAGACCCAGTACTTC. This gives the protein CASSQVLGRGRVLETQYF. The gene calls are TRBV3-1 (or the pseudogene TRBV3-2) and TRBJ2-5; 7 nucleotides line up with TRBD2. Germline CDR1 and CDR2: LGHDT and YNNKEL (reference sequence). The CDR3 length is 18 residues. The trim removed 3 bases at V and 5 bases at J, leaving 18 bases unmatched.

The genes are TRBV11-2 and TRBJ2-3, with D hard to call. Between the trimmed V and J ends, which lost 5 bases and 2 bases, there was a span of 11 bases. Germline V gene sequence: CDR1 SGHAT, CDR2 FQNNGV. The CDR3 totals 14 residues. The CDR3: CASSPVFSTDTQYF. The CDR3 coding sequence is TGTGCCAGCAGCCCCGTGTTCTCCACAGATACGCAGTATTTT.

The chain links TRBV6-4 to TRBJ2-3; TRBD2 matches 7 bases. The trim removed 0 bases at V and 2 bases at J, leaving 5 bases unmatched. This CDR3 contains 16 residues. Per the germline V gene, CDR1 is MRHNA and CDR2 is SNTAGT. The CDR3 region has the DNA TGTGCCAGCAGTGACTCGAAGCGGGGTAACACAGATACGCAGTATTTT. Translated: CASSDSKRGNTDTQYF.

This CDR3 is CASALQETQYF. For the CDR3, the DNA is TGCGCCAGCGCGCTCCAAGAGACCCAGTACTTC. The chain combines TRBV5-1 with TRBJ2-5, with no clear D. Per germline, CDR1 SGHRS and CDR2 YFSETQ. V was shortened by 7 bases and J by 1 base, with 5 bases between the two germline ends. This CDR3 is built from 11 residues.

This chain uses TRBV23-1 with TRBJ2-3; 8 bases are shared with TRBD2. TRBV23-1 is designated an ORF whose function remains uncertain. V shed 5 bases, J shed 5 bases, and the junction held 3 bases outside the gene matches. This CDR3 spans 13 amino acids. The CDR3 loop is CASSSGRKDTQYF. CDR3 DNA sequence: TGCGCCAGCAGTAGCGGGAGAAAAGATACGCAGTATTTT.

This clone was found a few times. The gene calls are TRBV7-8 and TRBJ1-4, with a possible D match to TRBD1 (6 bases). The CDR3 spans 13 residues. Germline V gene lookup returns CDR1 SGHVS and CDR2 FQNEAQ. Trimming pared 6 bases from V and 5 bases from J, leaving 10 bases between. In DNA, the CDR3 is TGTGCCAGCAGGGGGGCTTTCAATGAAAAACTGTTTTTT. Its protein product is CASRGAFNEKLFF.

This chain uses TRBV9 with TRBJ2-3; 11 nucleotides align to TRBD2. The CDR3 loop spans 15 amino acids. Per germline, CDR1 SGDLS and CDR2 YYNGEE. J gave up 3 bases and V 4 bases, and 4 bases lay outside the gene matches. For the CDR3, the DNA is TGTGCCAGCAGCCCCTGGACTAGCGGGACAGATACGCAGTATTTT. This gives the protein CASSPWTSGTDTQYF. The full variable domain, with the rest looked up from reference TRBV9 and TRBJ2-3, is DSGVTQTPKHLITATGQRVTLRCSPRSGDLSVYWYQQSLDQGLQFLIQYYNGEERAKGNILERFSAQQFPDLHSELNLSSLELGDSALYFCASSPWTSGTDTQYFGPGTRLTVL.